The next 15 T cell receptor beta chains were all read from a single sample in a study of T cell repertoires in cytomegalovirus infection. These receptors have no identified antigens. Each CDR3 protein is one row after TCRdb ran MiXCR on the reads. The table includes 650,000 to 900,000 distinct CDR3 sequences, approximately 32% detected once. The sequenced sample was cultured CD8+ T cells from PBMCs, obtained from culture after CMV antigen stimulation. All receptors come from a human donor in good health (CMV status not recorded). Some clones in this sample may be carry-over from other donors' samples.

The chain employs TRBV11-2 and TRBJ2-7; possibly TRBD2 for D (5 bases). Germline assignment: CDR1 SGHAT and CDR2 FQNNGV. The CDR3 length is 14 residues. V lost 1 base and J 7 bases, leaving 14 bases between the germline ends. In DNA form, the CDR3 reads TGTGCCAGCAGCTTAGCCGGCGGGCGGCGGGAGCAGTACGTC. Encoded protein: CASSLAGGRREQYV.

This clonotype was observed many times. The rearrangement joins TRBV7-2 to TRBJ2-7, with no clear D. This CDR3 region has 13 residues. With 5 bases removed from V and 2 bases from J, the gap between germline ends came to 10 bases. Germline CDR1 reads SGHTA; CDR2 reads FQGNSA. CDR3 amino acids: CASSPDGPYEQYF. The CDR3 DNA is TGTGCCAGCAGCCCAGACGGTCCCTACGAGCAGTACTTC.

The V call is TRBV4-3, the J call TRBJ2-1; TRBD2 aligns across 7 bases. Germline V gene sequence: CDR1 LGHNA, CDR2 YSLEER. After removal of 0 bases from V and 5 bases from J, the junction contained 7 bases not matched to a gene. CDR3 length: 16 amino acids. CDR3 residues: CASSQDSGSGNNEQFF. The CDR3 bases are TGCGCCAGCAGCCAAGACTCGGGGAGCGGGAACAATGAGCAGTTCTTC.

This clonotype came up many times. The chain uses TRBV13 and TRBJ1-3; TRBD1 matches at 11 bases. V was clipped by 5 bases and J by 4 bases; unmatched bases: 4. The CDR3 is 15 residues long. Looked up from germline, CDR1 is PRHDT and CDR2 is FYEKMQ (reference sequence). CDR3: CASSPRTGGGNTIYF. In DNA, the CDR3 is TGTGCCAGCAGCCCACGGACAGGGGGCGGAAACACCATATATTTT.

This chain links TRBV19 with TRBJ1-2, with 7 bases matching TRBD1. CDR1 and CDR2 from the germline V gene are LNHDA and SQIVND (reference sequence). The trim removed 6 bases at V and 0 bases at J, leaving 7 bases unmatched. The CDR3 has 15 amino acids. CDR3 nucleotides: TGTGCCAGTAGCACCTGGGACAGACCTAACTATGGCTACACCTTC. Translation: CASSTWDRPNYGYTF.

This clonotype was picked up many times. The chain uses TRBV7-2 and TRBJ1-6; TRBD1 matches at 11 bases. Trimming at V came to 4 bases and at J to 3 bases, leaving 5 bases not matched to a gene. The CDR3 has 17 residues. Looked up from germline, CDR1 is SGHTA and CDR2 is FQGNSA. In DNA form, the CDR3 reads TGTGCCAGCAGCTCGCCGGGACAGGGGGTCTATAATTCACCCCTCCACTTT. Its protein product is CASSSPGQGVYNSPLHF.

This rearrangement joins TRBV27 to TRBJ1-5, with TRBD1 as a possible D gene (5 bases). The length of the CDR3 is 14 residues. Trimming left V 5 bases short and J 9 bases short, with 17 bases between. From germline, CDR1 is MNHEY and CDR2 SMNVEV (reference sequence). The CDR3 protein is CASSPGTGPLPQHF. The CDR3 bases are TGTGCCAGCAGTCCGGGGACTGGGCCCCTGCCCCAGCATTTT.

This clonotype has just a few counts. CDR3 in amino acids: CASSSDRVSYNEQFF. CDR3 bases: TGTGCCAGCAGTTCGGACAGGGTTTCTTACAATGAGCAGTTCTTC. The chain uses TRBV12-3 or TRBV12-4 and TRBJ2-1, with 8 bases fitting TRBD1. The CDR3 has 15 residues. The junction had 6 bases not matched to a gene; V was cut back by 4 bases and J by 4 bases.

This clonotype has just a few counts. The chain joins TRBV5-5 to TRBJ1-1; maybe TRBD1 (5 bases). The CDR3 sequence is 14 residues long. Germline lookup yields CDR1 SGHKS and CDR2 YYEKEE (reference sequence). V was trimmed by 3 bases and J by 1 base, leaving 10 bases between them. The CDR3, as DNA: TGTGCCAGCAGCTGGGACCTCCCGAACACTGAAGCTTTCTTT. Translation: CASSWDLPNTEAFF.

V and J are TRBV19 and TRBJ2-1; a possible D gene is TRBD2 (7 bases). Trimming left V 4 bases short and J 6 bases short, with 16 bases between. The CDR3 totals 15 residues. The germline V gene has CDR1 LNHDA and CDR2 SQIVND (reference sequence). The CDR3 sequence is CASSRGGAEVNEQFF. CDR3 DNA sequence: TGTGCCAGTAGTAGGGGGGGGGCGGAGGTCAATGAGCAGTTCTTC.

V usage is TRBV20-1 and J usage is TRBJ1-1; D is uncertain. V was clipped by 5 bases and J by 1 base, with 5 bases between them. The CDR3 length is 11 residues. Germline V gene sequence: CDR1 DFQATT, CDR2 SNEGSKA (reference sequence). CDR3 loop: CSAQRNTEAFF. In DNA, the CDR3 is TGCAGTGCTCAGAGGAACACTGAAGCTTTCTTT.

The rearrangement uses TRBV19 and TRBJ2-2; no definite D call. Germline V lookup: CDR1 LNHDA, CDR2 SQIVND (reference sequence). This CDR3 has 12 residues. V was shortened by 3 bases and J by 5 bases, with 4 bases between the two germline ends. In DNA, the CDR3 is TGTGCCAGTAGTATCGGAACCGGGGAGCTGTTTTTT. This gives the protein CASSIGTGELFF.

This clonotype occurred many times. The chain uses TRBV7-8 and TRBJ2-1, with D maybe TRBD1 (6 bases). The CDR3 is 17 residues long. Trimming took 1 base from V and 4 from J, leaving 17 bases between them. Germline CDR1 and CDR2: SGHVS and FQNEAQ. The CDR3, as DNA: TGTGCCAGCAGCTTAGGTTCACAGGGCCCCCCGTACAATGAGCAGTTCTTC. Amino acids: CASSLGSQGPPYNEQFF.

Of note for this clonotype: This may be a read error: a much more frequent sequence differs by one nucleotide. The V call is TRBV7-6, the J call TRBJ2-1, with a weak D call TRBD2 (5 bases). Per the germline V gene, CDR1 is SGHVS and CDR2 is FNYEAQ. The CDR3 contains 15 residues. CDR3 coding DNA: TGTGCCAGCAGCTTAGAGGGCGGGCCTTACAATGTGCAGTTCTTC. Residues: CASSLEGGPYNVQFF.

Notes on this clonotype: This may stem from a read error, because a much larger clone lies one nucleotide away. The chain employs TRBV27 and TRBJ1-4; the D gene is possibly TRBD1 (5 bases). Germline loops: CDR1 MNHEY, CDR2 SMNVEV (reference sequence). This CDR3 region has 18 residues. V lost 3 bases and J 8 bases, leaving 25 bases between the germline ends. The DNA for the CDR3 is TGTGCCAGCAGTTTTTTAGCCTTGGGACCCCGGAGGGAGGAAAAACTGTTTTTT. This sequence encodes CASSFLALGPRREEKLFF.